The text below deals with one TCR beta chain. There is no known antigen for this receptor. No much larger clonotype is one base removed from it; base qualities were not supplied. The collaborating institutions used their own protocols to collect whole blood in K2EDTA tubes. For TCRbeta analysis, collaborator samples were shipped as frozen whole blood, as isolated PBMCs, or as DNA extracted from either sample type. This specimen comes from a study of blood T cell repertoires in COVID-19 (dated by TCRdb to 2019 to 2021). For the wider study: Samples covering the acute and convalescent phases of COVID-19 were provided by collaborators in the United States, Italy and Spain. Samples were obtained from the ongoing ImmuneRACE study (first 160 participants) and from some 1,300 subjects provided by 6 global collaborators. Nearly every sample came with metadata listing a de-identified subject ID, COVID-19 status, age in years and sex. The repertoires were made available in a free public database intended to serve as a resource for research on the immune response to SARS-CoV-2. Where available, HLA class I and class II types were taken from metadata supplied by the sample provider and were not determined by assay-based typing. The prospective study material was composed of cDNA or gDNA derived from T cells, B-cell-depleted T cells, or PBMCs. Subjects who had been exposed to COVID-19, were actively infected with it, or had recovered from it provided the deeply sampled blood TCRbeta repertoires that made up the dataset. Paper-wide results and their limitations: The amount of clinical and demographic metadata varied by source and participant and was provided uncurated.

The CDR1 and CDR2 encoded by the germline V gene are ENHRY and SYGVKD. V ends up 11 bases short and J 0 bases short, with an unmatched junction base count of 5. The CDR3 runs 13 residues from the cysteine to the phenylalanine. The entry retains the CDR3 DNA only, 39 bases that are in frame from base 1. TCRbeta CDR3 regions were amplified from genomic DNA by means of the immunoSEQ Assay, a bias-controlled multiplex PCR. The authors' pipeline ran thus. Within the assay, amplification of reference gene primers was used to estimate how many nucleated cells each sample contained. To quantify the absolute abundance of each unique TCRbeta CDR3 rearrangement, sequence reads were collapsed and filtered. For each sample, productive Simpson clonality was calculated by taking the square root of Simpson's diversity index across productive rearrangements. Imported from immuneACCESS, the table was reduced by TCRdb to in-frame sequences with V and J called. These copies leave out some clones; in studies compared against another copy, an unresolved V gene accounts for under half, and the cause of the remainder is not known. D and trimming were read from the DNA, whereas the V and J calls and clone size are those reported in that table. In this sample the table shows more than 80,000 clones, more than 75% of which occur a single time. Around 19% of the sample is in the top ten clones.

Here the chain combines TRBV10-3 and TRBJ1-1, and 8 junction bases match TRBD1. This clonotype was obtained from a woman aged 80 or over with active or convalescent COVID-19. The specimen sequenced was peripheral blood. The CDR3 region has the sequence CAGGQEMNTEAFF. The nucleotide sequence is TGTGCCGGGGGACAGGAAATGAACACTGAAGCTTTCTTT.